A selection of T cell receptor beta chains follows, all from one sample in a study of blood T cell repertoires in COVID-19. Repertoires were generated with immunoSEQ multiplex PCR, while TCRdb's copy carries only in-frame clones and drops some. The table shows about 370,000 clones, with 80% to 90% occurring only once. Sequencing was performed on PBMCs or T cells enriched from blood (not recorded which). Receptors were obtained from a man aged 18 to 30 who had recovered from COVID-19. CDR3s include the opening cysteine and the closing phenylalanine or tryptophan. The order of the fields is V gene, clone size, D gene, J gene, CDR3 protein, CDR3 DNA. The D gene is left open where the match is weak. The size entry is marked missing in some rows and otherwise reads once, few, many or a size class.

V gene: TRBV2; clone size: -; D gene: -; J gene: TRBJ1-5; CDR3 protein: CASSTAGQSNQPQHF; CDR3 DNA: TGTGCCAGCAGTACCGCCGGACAGAGCAATCAGCCCCAGCATTTT
V gene: TRBV5-4; clone size: -; D gene: -; J gene: TRBJ1-6; CDR3 protein: CASSLDLANSPLHF; CDR3 DNA: TGTGCCAGCAGCTTGGATCTGGCTAATTCACCCCTCCACTTT
V gene: TRBV19; clone size: -; D gene: -; J gene: TRBJ2-1; CDR3 protein: CASSRVEHEQFF; CDR3 DNA: TGTGCCAGTAGTCGGGTTGAACATGAGCAGTTCTTC
V gene: TRBV4-3; clone size: -; D gene: TRBD1; J gene: TRBJ2-1; CDR3 protein: CASSHGTGGHNEQFF; CDR3 DNA: TGCGCCAGCAGCCACGGGACAGGGGGCCACAATGAGCAGTTCTTC
V gene: TRBV5-1; clone size: -; D gene: -; J gene: TRBJ2-3; CDR3 protein: CASSLDASVTDTQYF; CDR3 DNA: TGCGCCAGCAGCTTGGACGCCTCGGTTACAGATACGCAGTATTTT
V gene: TRBV18; clone size: -; D gene: -; J gene: TRBJ1-1; CDR3 protein: CASSQTTGNRVMTEAFF; CDR3 DNA: TGTGCCAGCTCACAAACGACAGGTAATAGGGTTATGACTGAAGCTTTCTTT
V gene: TRBV19; clone size: once; D gene: TRBD2; J gene: TRBJ2-5; CDR3 protein: CASSPPWKAGAVQETQYF; CDR3 DNA: TGTGCCAGTAGTCCCCCTTGGAAAGCGGGGGCCGTTCAAGAGACCCAGTACTTC
V gene: TRBV24-1; clone size: once; D gene: -; J gene: TRBJ2-2; CDR3 protein: CATSEGVNTGELFF; CDR3 DNA: TGTGCCACCAGTGAAGGGGTGAACACCGGGGAGCTGTTTTTT
V gene: TRBV15; clone size: -; D gene: TRBD1; J gene: TRBJ1-4; CDR3 protein: CATNKRQGPEKLFF; CDR3 DNA: TGTGCCACCAACAAGAGACAGGGACCAGAAAAACTGTTTTTT
V gene: TRBV4-3; clone size: -; D gene: -; J gene: TRBJ2-7; CDR3 protein: CASSPQGGSYEQYF; CDR3 DNA: TGCGCCAGCAGCCCCCAGGGGGGCTCCTACGAGCAGTACTTC
V gene: TRBV29-1; clone size: -; D gene: -; J gene: TRBJ1-2; CDR3 protein: CSVEDKTNYGYTF; CDR3 DNA: TGCAGCGTTGAAGATAAGACAAACTATGGCTACACCTTC
V gene: TRBV12-3/TRBV12-4; clone size: -; D gene: TRBD1; J gene: TRBJ2-1; CDR3 protein: CASSPGGGEQFF; CDR3 DNA: TGTGCCAGCAGCCCAGGGGGCGGTGAGCAGTTCTTC
V gene: TRBV28; clone size: once; D gene: TRBD1; J gene: TRBJ1-1; CDR3 protein: CASRTGQALNTEAFF; CDR3 DNA: TGTGCCAGCAGGACCGGACAGGCTTTGAACACTGAAGCTTTCTTT
V gene: TRBV29-1; clone size: -; D gene: -; J gene: TRBJ2-1; CDR3 protein: CSVEVRYNEQFF; CDR3 DNA: TGCAGCGTTGAGGTCAGGTACAATGAGCAGTTCTTC
V gene: TRBV5-1; clone size: -; D gene: -; J gene: TRBJ1-4; CDR3 protein: CASRGEKLFF; CDR3 DNA: TGCGCCTCCCGGGGTGAAAAACTGTTTTTT
V gene: TRBV20-1; clone size: -; D gene: -; J gene: TRBJ2-5; CDR3 protein: CSARGGETQYF; CDR3 DNA: TGCAGTGCTAGGGGCGGGGAGACCCAGTACTTC
V gene: TRBV10-3; clone size: -; D gene: TRBD2; J gene: TRBJ2-1; CDR3 protein: CAITPSGVPLSSYNEQFF; CDR3 DNA: TGTGCCATCACCCCTAGCGGGGTCCCCTTGAGCTCCTACAATGAGCAGTTCTTC
V gene: TRBV3-1/TRBV3-2; clone size: -; D gene: -; J gene: TRBJ2-5; CDR3 protein: CASSPQSSGETQYF; CDR3 DNA: TGTGCCAGCAGCCCGCAAAGTAGCGGAGAGACCCAGTACTTC
V gene: TRBV7-3; clone size: once; D gene: TRBD1; J gene: TRBJ1-5; CDR3 protein: CASSPRTGGSNQPQHF; CDR3 DNA: TGTGCCAGCAGCCCCAGGACAGGAGGTAGCAATCAGCCCCAGCATTTT
V gene: TRBV28; clone size: -; D gene: TRBD2; J gene: TRBJ2-7; CDR3 protein: CASSLGAGGVKQYF; CDR3 DNA: TGTGCCAGCAGTTTGGGGGCGGGAGGAGTCAAGCAGTACTTC
V gene: TRBV19; clone size: -; D gene: -; J gene: TRBJ2-7; CDR3 protein: CASKFGGGSREQYF; CDR3 DNA: TGTGCCAGTAAGTTCGGGGGAGGTTCGCGAGAGCAGTACTTC
V gene: TRBV5-6; clone size: -; D gene: -; J gene: TRBJ1-2; CDR3 protein: CASSLAAAARYTF; CDR3 DNA: TGTGCCAGCAGCTTGGCGGCGGCCGCTAGATACACCTTC
V gene: TRBV18; clone size: -; D gene: TRBD1; J gene: TRBJ2-3; CDR3 protein: CASSKTGADTQYF; CDR3 DNA: TGTGCCAGCTCAAAAACAGGGGCAGATACGCAGTATTTT
V gene: TRBV6-4; clone size: -; D gene: TRBD1; J gene: TRBJ2-5; CDR3 protein: CASSATDRVQETQYF; CDR3 DNA: TGTGCCAGCAGTGCCACGGACAGGGTTCAAGAGACCCAGTACTTC
V gene: TRBV2; clone size: once; D gene: -; J gene: TRBJ2-1; CDR3 protein: CASRAPGSEQFF; CDR3 DNA: TGTGCCAGCAGAGCGCCGGGGTCTGAGCAGTTCTTC
V gene: TRBV19; clone size: once; D gene: -; J gene: TRBJ2-1; CDR3 protein: CASSIDPGRGYSYNEQFF; CDR3 DNA: TGTGCCAGTAGTATAGATCCGGGAAGGGGGTACTCCTACAATGAGCAGTTCTTC
V gene: TRBV7-8; clone size: -; D gene: TRBD1; J gene: TRBJ1-2; CDR3 protein: CASSPGQGNYGYTF; CDR3 DNA: TGTGCCAGCAGCCCCGGACAGGGTAACTATGGCTACACCTTC
V gene: TRBV5-4; clone size: -; D gene: -; J gene: TRBJ1-1; CDR3 protein: CASSLDAGNTEAFF; CDR3 DNA: TGTGCCAGCAGCTTGGATGCAGGGAACACTGAAGCTTTCTTT
V gene: TRBV28; clone size: -; D gene: -; J gene: TRBJ1-2; CDR3 protein: CASRQGRDYGYTF; CDR3 DNA: TGTGCCAGCAGACAGGGTCGGGACTATGGCTACACCTTC
V gene: TRBV28; clone size: -; D gene: TRBD1; J gene: TRBJ1-2; CDR3 protein: CASSAPPPTGKGYTF; CDR3 DNA: TGTGCCAGCAGTGCTCCCCCACCGACAGGGAAAGGCTACACCTTC
V gene: TRBV28; clone size: few; D gene: TRBD1; J gene: TRBJ2-3; CDR3 protein: CASTSGQGGPADTQYF; CDR3 DNA: TGTGCCAGCACCTCGGGACAGGGGGGGCCCGCGGATACGCAGTATTTT
V gene: TRBV2; clone size: -; D gene: TRBD1; J gene: TRBJ1-4; CDR3 protein: CASSDGQGKNEKLFF; CDR3 DNA: TGTGCCAGCAGTGACGGACAGGGGAAGAATGAAAAACTGTTTTTT
V gene: TRBV2; clone size: once; D gene: -; J gene: TRBJ2-7; CDR3 protein: CASSEGNRADEQYF; CDR3 DNA: TGTGCCAGCAGTGAAGGGAACAGGGCCGACGAGCAGTACTTC
V gene: TRBV7-3; clone size: -; D gene: -; J gene: TRBJ2-1; CDR3 protein: CASSLTGGLVEQFF; CDR3 DNA: TGTGCCAGCAGCTTAACGGGGGGGCTAGTAGAGCAGTTCTTC
V gene: TRBV4-1; clone size: -; D gene: TRBD1; J gene: TRBJ2-1; CDR3 protein: CASSQEIQDRGINEQFF; CDR3 DNA: TGCGCCAGCAGCCAAGAAATTCAGGACAGGGGTATCAATGAGCAGTTCTTC
V gene: TRBV6-5; clone size: -; D gene: TRBD1; J gene: TRBJ2-7; CDR3 protein: CASSWDRGSYEQYF; CDR3 DNA: TGTGCCAGCAGCTGGGACAGGGGATCCTACGAGCAGTACTTC
V gene: TRBV18; clone size: -; D gene: -; J gene: TRBJ1-1; CDR3 protein: CASSPITENTEAFF; CDR3 DNA: TGTGCCAGCTCACCAATCACAGAGAACACTGAAGCTTTCTTT
V gene: TRBV29-1; clone size: -; D gene: -; J gene: TRBJ2-6; CDR3 protein: CSVYTAQGVGANVLTF; CDR3 DNA: TGCAGCGTTTACACAGCCCAAGGGGTAGGGGCCAACGTCCTGACTTTC
V gene: TRBV9; clone size: -; D gene: TRBD2; J gene: TRBJ2-3; CDR3 protein: CASSPLRSSGATDTQYF; CDR3 DNA: TGTGCCAGCAGCCCTCTGAGGAGTAGCGGGGCCACAGATACGCAGTATTTT
V gene: TRBV4-1; clone size: -; D gene: TRBD2; J gene: TRBJ2-3; CDR3 protein: CASSQEAGPSTDTQYF; CDR3 DNA: TGCGCCAGCAGCCAGGAAGCGGGACCTAGCACAGATACGCAGTATTTT
V gene: TRBV28; clone size: -; D gene: TRBD1; J gene: TRBJ2-1; CDR3 protein: CASSPAPQGARNEQFF; CDR3 DNA: TGTGCCAGCAGTCCAGCTCCCCAGGGGGCGCGGAATGAGCAGTTCTTC
V gene: TRBV3-1/TRBV3-2; clone size: -; D gene: -; J gene: TRBJ2-7; CDR3 protein: CASSQAAGRYEQYF; CDR3 DNA: TGTGCCAGCAGCCAGGCTGCAGGGAGGTACGAGCAGTACTTC
V gene: TRBV27; clone size: -; D gene: TRBD1; J gene: TRBJ1-1; CDR3 protein: CASSRDRENTEAFF; CDR3 DNA: TGTGCCAGCAGTAGGGACAGGGAGAACACTGAAGCTTTCTTT
V gene: TRBV5-1; clone size: -; D gene: -; J gene: TRBJ2-7; CDR3 protein: CASSLGQSVYEQYF; CDR3 DNA: TGCGCCAGCAGCTTGGGACAGAGTGTCTACGAGCAGTACTTC
V gene: TRBV14; clone size: -; D gene: TRBD1; J gene: TRBJ1-1; CDR3 protein: CASSQDLGQGVNTEAFF; CDR3 DNA: TGTGCCAGCAGCCAAGATCTAGGCCAGGGGGTGAACACTGAAGCTTTCTTT